This T cell receptor beta chain is drawn from a study of cytomegalovirus exposure and HLA in healthy donors. Study-level findings and limits: The CMV antigen specificity of a few CMV-associated chains was confirmed through in vitro analysis. A missense DCLRE1C variant was associated with V- and J-gene trimming of TCR beta chains in a later analysis, and an independent cohort replicated the association.

The CDR3 spans 17 residues. Deletions cut 0 bases from V and 4 bases from J, with 13 bases between. Germline CDR1 reads SNHLY; CDR2 reads FYNNEI. PCR was performed using 60 Vbeta and 13 Jbeta primers. The repertoire was sequenced with immunoSEQ multiplex PCR; TCRdb's copy has only in-frame clones and lacks some. The repertoire consists of nearly 200,000 clones, with roughly four fifths occurring once and the leading ten covering 0.098%. These donors, healthy bone marrow donors, were studied. As for this clone: Its antigen is not known.

The receptor's source is a boy aged 2-15 years in good health and CMV-seronegative. Sequenced sample: PBMCs. This chain joins TRBV2 and TRBJ2-6, with TRBD1 as a possible D gene (5 bases). DNA of the CDR3: TGTGCCAGCAGTGAAGCGTATAGGGGAAGCGGGGCCAACGTCCTGACTTTC. Amino acids: CASSEAYRGSGANVLTF. Filled out from reference TRBV2 and TRBJ2-6, the complete variable domain reads EPEVTQTPSHQVTQMGQEVILRCVPISNHLYFYWYRQILGQKVEFLVSFYNNEISEKSEIFDDQFSVERPDGSNFTLKIRSTKLEDSAMYFCASSEAYRGSGANVLTFGAGSRLTVL.